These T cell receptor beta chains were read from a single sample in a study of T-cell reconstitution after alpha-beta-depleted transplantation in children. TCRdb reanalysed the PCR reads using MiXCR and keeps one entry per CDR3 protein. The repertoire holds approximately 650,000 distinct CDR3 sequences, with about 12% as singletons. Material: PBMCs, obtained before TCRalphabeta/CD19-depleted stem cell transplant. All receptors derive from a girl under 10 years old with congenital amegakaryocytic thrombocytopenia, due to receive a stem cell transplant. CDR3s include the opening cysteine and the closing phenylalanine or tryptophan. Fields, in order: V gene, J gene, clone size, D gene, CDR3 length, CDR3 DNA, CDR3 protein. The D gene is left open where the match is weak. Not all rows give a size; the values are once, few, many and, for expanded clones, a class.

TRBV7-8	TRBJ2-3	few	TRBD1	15	TGTGCCAGCAGTCGCGGGACAGGGAGCACAGATACGCAGTATTTT	CASSRGTGSTDTQYF
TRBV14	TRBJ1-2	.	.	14	TGTGCCAGCAGCCGGAACAGGTCCCCCTATGGCTACACCTTC	CASSRNRSPYGYTF
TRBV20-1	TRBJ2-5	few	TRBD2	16	TGCAGTGCCCCCCCTCGGGGCGGGAGTGTACAAGAGACCCAGTACTTC	CSAPPRGGSVQETQYF
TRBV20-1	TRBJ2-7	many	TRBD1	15	TGCAGTGCTAGAGTTGGGACAGGGCCTCCCTACGAGCAGTACTTC	CSARVGTGPPYEQYF
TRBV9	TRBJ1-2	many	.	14	TGTGCCAGCAGCCTACGGTCGCGCGCCTATGGCTACACCTTC	CASSLRSRAYGYTF
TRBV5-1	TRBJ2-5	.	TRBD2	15	TGCGCCAGCAGCTGGACTAGCGGCAACCAAGAGACCCAGTACTTC	CASSWTSGNQETQYF
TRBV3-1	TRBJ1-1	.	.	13	TGTGCCAGCAGCTCCGTGGGGGGGGCTGAAGCTTTCTTT	CASSSVGGAEAFF
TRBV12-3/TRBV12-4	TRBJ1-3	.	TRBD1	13	TGTGCCAGCCTACGGACAGGGCGGGACACCATATATTTT	CASLRTGRDTIYF
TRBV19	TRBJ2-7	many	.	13	TGTGCCAGTAGCAAATCCCGAGCCACCGAGCAGTACTTC	CASSKSRATEQYF
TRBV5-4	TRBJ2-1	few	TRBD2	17	TGTGCCAGCGCTGCGGCCGTGGCTAGCGGGAACTACAATGAGCAGTTCTTC	CASAAAVASGNYNEQFF
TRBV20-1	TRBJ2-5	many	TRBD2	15	TGCAGTGCTAGAGATATTGCGGGAGAGCAAGAGACCCAGTACTTC	CSARDIAGEQETQYF
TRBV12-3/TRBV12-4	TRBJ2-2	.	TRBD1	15	TGTGCCAGCAGTTTAGCGGAGACAGGGGCCGGGGAGCTGTTTTTT	CASSLAETGAGELFF
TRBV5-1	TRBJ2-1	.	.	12	TGCGCCAGCAGCTTGGATACACGTGAGCAGTTCTTC	CASSLDTREQFF
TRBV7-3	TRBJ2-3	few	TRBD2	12	TGTGCCAGCGGGAAAGCGGGGGGAAAGCAGTATTTT	CASGKAGGKQYF
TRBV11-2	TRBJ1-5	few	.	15	TGTGCCAGCAGCTTAGAGGCCGGGGCTCATCAGCCCCAGCATTTT	CASSLEAGAHQPQHF
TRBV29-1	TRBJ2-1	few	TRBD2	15	TGCAGCGTTGAATTGGCGGGAGCTCCCTACAATGAGCAGTTCTTC	CSVELAGAPYNEQFF
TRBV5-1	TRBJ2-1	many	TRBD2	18	TGCGCCAGCAGCTTGAGTCTAGCGGGGGGAAGCTCCTACAATGAGCAGTTCTTC	CASSLSLAGGSSYNEQFF
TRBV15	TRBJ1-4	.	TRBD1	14	TGTGCCACCAGCAGGGACAGGGGGAATGAAAAACTGTTTTTT	CATSRDRGNEKLFF
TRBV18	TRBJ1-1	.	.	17	TGTGCCAGCTCATCCACCAACGGTGCGCGGGTTGGCACTGAAGCTTTCTTT	CASSSTNGARVGTEAFF
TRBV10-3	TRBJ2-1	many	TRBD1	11	TGTGCCATCAGCGGACAGGCTGAGCAGTTCTTC	CAISGQAEQFF
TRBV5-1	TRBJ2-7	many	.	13	TGCGCCAGCAGCCTAGGGACCACCTACGAGCAGTACTTC	CASSLGTTYEQYF
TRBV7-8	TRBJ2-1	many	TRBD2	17	TGTGCCACCACACCACAAAGACTAGCGGGAGGCCACAATGAGCAGTTCTTC	CATTPQRLAGGHNEQFF
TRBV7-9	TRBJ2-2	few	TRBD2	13	TGTGCCAAAAACATAGCGGGCACCGGGGAGCTGTTTTTT	CAKNIAGTGELFF
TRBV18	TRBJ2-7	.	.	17	TGTGCCAGCTCACCACCCATAACAGGGCTTCGAACCTACGAGCAGTACTTC	CASSPPITGLRTYEQYF
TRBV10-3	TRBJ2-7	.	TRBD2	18	TGTGCCATCAGTGAGTCGAAGGAGCGGGAGGATAATGCCTACGAGCAGTACTTC	CAISESKEREDNAYEQYF
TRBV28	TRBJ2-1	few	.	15	TGTGCCAGCGGCTACAGGGAGGGGGTTTTCAATGAGCAGTTCTTC	CASGYREGVFNEQFF
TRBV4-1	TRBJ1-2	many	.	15	TGCGCCAGCAGCCCCCCTGAGTCGGTAAACTATGGCTACACCTTC	CASSPPESVNYGYTF
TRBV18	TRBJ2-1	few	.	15	TGTGCCAGCTCGCCTGGGGAGTTCGGGCACAATGAGCAGTTCTTC	CASSPGEFGHNEQFF
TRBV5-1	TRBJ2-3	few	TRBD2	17	TGCGCCAGCAGCTGGACCCTAGCGGGAGCGGGGACAGATACGCAGTATTTT	CASSWTLAGAGTDTQYF
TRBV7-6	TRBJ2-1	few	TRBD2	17	TGTGCCAGCAGCTCAACAACCGGGACTAGCGGGGGAAATGAGCAGTTCTTC	CASSSTTGTSGGNEQFF
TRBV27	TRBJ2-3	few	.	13	TGTGCCAGCAGTGGACTTCCCACAGATACGCAGTATTTT	CASSGLPTDTQYF
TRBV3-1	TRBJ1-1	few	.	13	TGTGCCAGCAGGATGCAGGGACCCACTGAAGCTTTCTTT	CASRMQGPTEAFF
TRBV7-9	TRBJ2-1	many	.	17	TGTGCCAGCAGCCCATTAAGGGACTCGCATCGTTTCAATGAGCAGTTCTTC	CASSPLRDSHRFNEQFF
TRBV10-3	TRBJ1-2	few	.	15	TGTGCCATCAGTGAGTCGAGGGCCGCTAACTATGGCTACACCTTC	CAISESRAANYGYTF
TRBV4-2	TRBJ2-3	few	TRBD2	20	TGTGCCAGCAGCCCTCCCTGGGGCGGGACTAGCGGGAGTTCGGCAGATACGCAGTATTTT	CASSPPWGGTSGSSADTQYF
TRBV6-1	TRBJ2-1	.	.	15	TGTGCCAGCAGGTGGACCCCTAGCTCCTACAATGAGCAGTTCTTC	CASRWTPSSYNEQFF
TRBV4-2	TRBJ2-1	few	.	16	TGTGCCAGCAGCCAAGGGGGGACTGGAGGGTACAATGAGCAGTTCTTC	CASSQGGTGGYNEQFF
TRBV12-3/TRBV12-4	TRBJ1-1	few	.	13	TGTGCCAGCAGTTTAGCTACAGATATTCAAGCTTTCTTT	CASSLATDIQAFF
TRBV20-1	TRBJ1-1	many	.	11	TGCAGTGTCCCGACTCGGACTGAAGCTTTCTTT	CSVPTRTEAFF
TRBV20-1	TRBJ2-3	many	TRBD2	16	TGCAGCGTAGCGGGAGGTGACGGTAGGGGCACAGATACGCAGTATTTT	CSVAGGDGRGTDTQYF